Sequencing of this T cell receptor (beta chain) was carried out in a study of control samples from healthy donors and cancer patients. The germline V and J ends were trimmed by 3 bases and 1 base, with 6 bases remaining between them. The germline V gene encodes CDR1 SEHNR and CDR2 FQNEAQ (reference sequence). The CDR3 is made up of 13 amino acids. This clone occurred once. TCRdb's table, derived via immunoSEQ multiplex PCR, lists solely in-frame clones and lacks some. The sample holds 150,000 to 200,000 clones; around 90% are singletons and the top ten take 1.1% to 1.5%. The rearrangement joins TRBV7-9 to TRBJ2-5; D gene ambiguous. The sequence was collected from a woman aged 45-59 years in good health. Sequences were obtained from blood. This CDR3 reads CASSFSLQETQYF. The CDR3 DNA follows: TGTGCCAGCAGCTTTTCGCTCCAAGAGACCCAGTACTTC.